The 5 T cell receptor beta chains listed next were all sequenced from one sample in a study of cytomegalovirus exposure and HLA in healthy donors (TCRdb year 2017). Library preparation used the immunoSEQ multiplex PCR assay. For the multiplex PCR, a mixture combining 60 forward primers for TCR Vbeta segments and 13 reverse primers for TCR Jbeta segments was used. The table was pulled from immuneACCESS by TCRdb, which kept in-frame rearrangements only. Such tables lose some clones; where checked, under half of the loss comes from unresolved V genes, and the rest has no known cause. Across this sample there are some 140,000 clones, with 83% seen only once. The top ten clones comprise approximately 1.4% of the sample. The source material was PBMCs. The receptors were sampled from a man aged 40-55 years in good health and CMV-seronegative.

The chain recombines TRBV19 with TRBJ2-7, with TRBD2 matching over 8 bases. CDR3 length: 14 residues. The V segment lost 3 bases and the J segment 3 bases; nucleotides outside the gene matches: 4. The germline V gene encodes CDR1 LNHDA and CDR2 SQIVND (reference sequence). CDR3 sequence (DNA): TGTGCCAGTAGTATGCAAGCGGGGGTCTACGAGCAGTACTTC. It codes for CASSMQAGVYEQYF.

The chain is built from TRBV5-1 and TRBJ1-1; TRBD1 matches at 8 bases. Germline loops: CDR1 SGHRS, CDR2 YFSETQ. This CDR3 is 15 amino acids long. Unmatched junction bases numbered 9, after V lost 4 bases and J lost 4 bases. CDR3 in amino acids: CASSPGQGWTTEAFF. The CDR3 DNA reads as TGCGCCAGCAGCCCCGGACAGGGTTGGACCACTGAAGCTTTCTTT. The variable domain in full, with the rest retrieved from reference TRBV5-1 and TRBJ1-1, is KAGVTQTPRYLIKTRGQQVTLSCSPISGHRSVSWYQQTPGQGLQFLFEYFSETQRNKGNFPGRFSGRQFSNSRSEMNVSTLELGDSALYLCASSPGQGWTTEAFFGQGTRLTVV.

The chain carries TRBV19 and TRBJ2-2, with TRBD1 matching over 10 bases. V dropped 5 bases and J dropped 6; count of bases not matched to a gene: 9. Germline loops: CDR1 LNHDA, CDR2 SQIVND (reference sequence). The CDR3 length is 16 residues. CDR3 sequence (DNA): TGTGCCAGTAGTCCGTCAGGACAGGGGGTTCCCGGGGAGCTGTTTTTT. This codes for CASSPSGQGVPGELFF.

This clone has just a few counts. The gene calls are TRBV11-2 and TRBJ2-5, with D tentatively TRBD1 (6 bases). This CDR3 region has 15 residues. The V end lost 4 bases, the J end lost 1 base, and 13 bases lay between the germline ends. The germline V gene has CDR1 SGHAT and CDR2 FQNNGV. CDR3 sequence reads: CASSSGRGAQETQYF. The CDR3 DNA follows: TGTGCCAGCAGCTCAGGCAGGGGAGCCCAAGAGACCCAGTACTTC.

The rearrangement links TRBV9 to TRBJ1-1; the D is unclear. CDR3 size: 14 residues. Germline lookup yields CDR1 SGDLS and CDR2 YYNGEE. With 0 bases removed from V and 2 bases from J, the gap between germline ends came to 8 bases. Written as DNA, the CDR3 is TGTGCCAGCAGCGTAGCCGGGGTCAACACTGAAGCTTTCTTT. Amino acids: CASSVAGVNTEAFF. Full variable domain (remainder filled in from reference TRBV9 and TRBJ1-1): DSGVTQTPKHLITATGQRVTLRCSPRSGDLSVYWYQQSLDQGLQFLIQYYNGEERAKGNILERFSAQQFPDLHSELNLSSLELGDSALYFCASSVAGVNTEAFFGQGTRLTVV.